The clone carrying this T cell receptor (beta chain) has just a few counts. The antigen is not known. This sample's treatment: randomized to nivolumab then ipilimumab (arm A) or the reverse (arm B). DNA-damaging chemotherapy had not been given to any patient beforehand. Sequencing used immunoSEQ multiplex PCR; TCRdb keeps in-frame clones, though not all of them. The data hold around 2,700 clones, with roughly 19% observed a single time. This entry belongs to a study of sequential checkpoint blockade in melanoma. Study information: After nivolumab or ipilimumab alone, over 20 patients had week-13 rebiopsies.

Study findings and constraints: Rising tumor T-cell fraction and clonality meant about 30 times likelier benefit. PD-L1 staining and CD8+ counts, not mutational load, tracked tumor T-cell clonality.

The receptor was derived from a human donor with melanoma. The sequenced sample was tumor tissue (inferred from file names), obtained from a patient given nivolumab and ipilimumab in sequence.

The CDR3 here is CASRTGSVGTGELFF. CDR3 nucleotide sequence: TGCGCCAGCCGCACGGGAAGCGTTGGCACCGGGGAGCTGTTTTTT. The chain employs TRBV5-1 and TRBJ2-2; maybe TRBD2 (5 bases). CDR1 and CDR2 from the germline V gene are SGHRS and YFSETQ. Trimming stripped 7 bases from V and 4 bases from J, with 17 bases between. The CDR3 totals 15 residues. Looking up the rest from reference TRBV5-1 and TRBJ2-2 gives the full variable domain: KAGVTQTPRYLIKTRGQQVTLSCSPISGHRSVSWYQQTPGQGLQFLFEYFSETQRNKGNFPGRFSGRQFSNSRSEMNVSTLELGDSALYLCASRTGSVGTGELFFGEGSRLTVL.